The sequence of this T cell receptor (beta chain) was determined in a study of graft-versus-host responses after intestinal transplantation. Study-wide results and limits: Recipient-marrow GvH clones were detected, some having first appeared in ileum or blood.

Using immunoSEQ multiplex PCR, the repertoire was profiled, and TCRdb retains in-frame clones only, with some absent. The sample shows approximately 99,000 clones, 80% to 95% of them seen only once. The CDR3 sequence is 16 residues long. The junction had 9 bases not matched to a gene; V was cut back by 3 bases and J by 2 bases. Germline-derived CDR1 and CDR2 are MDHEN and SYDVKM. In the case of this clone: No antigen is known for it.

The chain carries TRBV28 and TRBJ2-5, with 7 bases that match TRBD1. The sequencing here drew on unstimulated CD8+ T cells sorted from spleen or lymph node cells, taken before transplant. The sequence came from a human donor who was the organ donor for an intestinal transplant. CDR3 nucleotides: TGTGCCAGCAGTTTGGAACTCAGGGGGATACAAGAGACCCAGTACTTC. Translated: CASSLELRGIQETQYF.